The 8 T cell receptor beta chains below come from one sample, sequenced in a study of shared clonotypes between healthy human individuals. The data were produced by immunoSEQ multiplex PCR, yet TCRdb's version contains in-frame clones alone and is incomplete. The sample consists of about 1.5 million clones, roughly 98% of them appearing once. Input material: naive CD4+ T cells sorted from blood. Subset in this sample: CD45RA+ positively selected. Receptors were obtained from a young man in good health.

This clone was seen just once. The gene calls are TRBV25-1 and TRBJ1-4; D is unresolved. From germline, CDR1 is MGHDK and CDR2 SYGVNS. This CDR3 has 11 residues. V was pared by 1 base and J by 7 bases, with 1 base between. The CDR3 here is CASSEFEKLFF. DNA for the CDR3: TGTGCCAGCAGTGAATTTGAAAAACTGTTTTTT.

Concerning this clone itself: This same CDR3 is encoded by further DNA sequences in the sample. This chain links TRBV5-1 with TRBJ2-7; 9 bases are shared with TRBD2. There are 14 residues in the CDR3. J lost 3 bases, V lost 3 bases, and 4 bases had no gene match. CDR1 is SGHRS and CDR2 is YFSETQ in the germline V gene. CDR3 residues: CASSSGLASYEQYF. In nucleotides, the CDR3 is TGCGCCAGCAGCTCCGGACTAGCGAGCTACGAGCAGTACTTC.

This CDR3 is CASSHRPVNEQFF. CDR3 nucleotides: TGTGCCAGCAGCCATAGACCCGTCAATGAGCAGTTCTTC. The J gene is TRBJ2-1, the V gene TRBV28; D ambiguous. V dropped 6 bases and J dropped 6 bases, with 12 bases sitting between them. This CDR3 contains 13 residues. CDR1 MDHEN and CDR2 SYDVKM come from the germline V gene.

The chain combines TRBV27 with TRBJ2-1; D ambiguous. CDR1 and CDR2 (germline): MNHEY, SMNVEV (reference sequence). This CDR3 region has 12 residues. V was shortened by 3 bases and J by 4 bases, with 4 bases between the two germline ends. The CDR3 loop reads CASSFNYNEQFF. CDR3 coding DNA: TGTGCCAGCAGTTTTAATTACAATGAGCAGTTCTTC.

Of note for this clone: This sample includes further DNA sequences coding for the same CDR3. This sequence joins TRBV19 and TRBJ1-3; D not certain. With 3 bases removed from V and 2 bases from J, the gap between germline ends came to 5 bases. The length of the CDR3 is 13 residues. Germline CDR1 and CDR2: LNHDA and SQIVND (reference sequence). CDR3 DNA sequence: TGTGCCAGTAGTATCCGGACTGGAAACACCATATATTTT. Translating gives CASSIRTGNTIYF.

The rearrangement links TRBV5-4 to TRBJ2-1; D is unresolved. Germline V gene data show CDR1 as SGHNT and CDR2 as YYREEE (reference sequence). Trimming left V 5 bases short and J 0 bases short, with 12 bases between. The CDR3 spans 15 residues. The CDR3 DNA reads as TGTGCCAGCAGGTTTGGTAGCAGCTCCTACAATGAGCAGTTCTTC. This sequence encodes CASRFGSSSYNEQFF.

The chain couples TRBV6-4 to TRBJ1-5; maybe TRBD1 (5 bases). V was clipped by 8 bases and J by 11 bases, with 25 bases between them. The germline V gene encodes CDR1 MRHNA and CDR2 SNTAGT. This CDR3 spans 15 amino acids. CDR3 sequence (DNA): TGTGCCAGCGGCAGAAACCGGGACCGTCTTAATTCCCAGCATTTT. This encodes CASGRNRDRLNSQHF.

This chain uses TRBV5-1 with TRBJ2-2; D is possibly TRBD2 (5 bases). Germline V gene sequence: CDR1 SGHRS, CDR2 YFSETQ. V lost 4 bases to trimming and J lost 6 bases, with 10 bases between them. This CDR3 is 13 amino acids long. CDR3 sequence: CASSPTSPGELFF. The CDR3 region has the DNA TGCGCCAGCAGCCCCACTAGTCCCGGGGAGCTGTTTTTT.